The clone carrying this T cell receptor beta chain turned up a few times. Its antigen is undetermined. The sample belongs to a study of CD8 T cells in ankylosing spondylitis. Findings of the study overall: Clones linked with disease were CD8+ and fairly uncommon in the peripheral blood. Made up of eight highly homologous variants, a TCR beta motif appeared characteristic of ankylosing spondylitis blood. Reactive arthritis synovial fluid and blood were previously reported to contain some motif variants.

Trimming stripped 3 bases from V and 6 bases from J, with 6 bases between. Germline V gene data show CDR1 as DFQATT and CDR2 as SNEGSKA (reference sequence). This CDR3 region has 11 residues. In making TCR beta libraries, quantitative 5'-RACE with molecular barcodes was used. Via MiXCR, TCRdb re-called the 5' RACE reads, giving one row per CDR3 protein. This repertoire shows approximately 440,000 distinct CDR3 sequences, about a sixth found once; its top ten account for 1%. The sequenced material came from blood, either unsorted or a sorted T cell fraction (not recorded which). The origin of this receptor is a male donor with ankylosing spondylitis. The chain employs TRBV20-1 and TRBJ2-1; D uncertain. Here the CDR3 reads CSASTANEQFF. The CDR3 DNA reads TGCAGTGCTAGTACAGCCAATGAGCAGTTCTTC.